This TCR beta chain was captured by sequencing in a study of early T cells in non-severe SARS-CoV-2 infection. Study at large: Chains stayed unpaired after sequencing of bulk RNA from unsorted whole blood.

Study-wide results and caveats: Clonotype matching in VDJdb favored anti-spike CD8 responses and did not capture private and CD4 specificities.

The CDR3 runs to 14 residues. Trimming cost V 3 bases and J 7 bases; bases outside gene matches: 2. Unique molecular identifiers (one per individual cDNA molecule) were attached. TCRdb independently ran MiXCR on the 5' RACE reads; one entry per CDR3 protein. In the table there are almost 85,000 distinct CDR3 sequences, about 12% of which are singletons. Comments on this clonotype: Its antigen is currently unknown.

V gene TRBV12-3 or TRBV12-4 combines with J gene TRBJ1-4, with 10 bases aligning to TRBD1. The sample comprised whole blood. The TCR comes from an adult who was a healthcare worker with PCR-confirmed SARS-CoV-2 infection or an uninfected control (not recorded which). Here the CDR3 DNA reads TGTGCCAGCAGTTTCAGGACAGGGGGTGAAAAACTGTTTTTT. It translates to CASSFRTGGEKLFF.